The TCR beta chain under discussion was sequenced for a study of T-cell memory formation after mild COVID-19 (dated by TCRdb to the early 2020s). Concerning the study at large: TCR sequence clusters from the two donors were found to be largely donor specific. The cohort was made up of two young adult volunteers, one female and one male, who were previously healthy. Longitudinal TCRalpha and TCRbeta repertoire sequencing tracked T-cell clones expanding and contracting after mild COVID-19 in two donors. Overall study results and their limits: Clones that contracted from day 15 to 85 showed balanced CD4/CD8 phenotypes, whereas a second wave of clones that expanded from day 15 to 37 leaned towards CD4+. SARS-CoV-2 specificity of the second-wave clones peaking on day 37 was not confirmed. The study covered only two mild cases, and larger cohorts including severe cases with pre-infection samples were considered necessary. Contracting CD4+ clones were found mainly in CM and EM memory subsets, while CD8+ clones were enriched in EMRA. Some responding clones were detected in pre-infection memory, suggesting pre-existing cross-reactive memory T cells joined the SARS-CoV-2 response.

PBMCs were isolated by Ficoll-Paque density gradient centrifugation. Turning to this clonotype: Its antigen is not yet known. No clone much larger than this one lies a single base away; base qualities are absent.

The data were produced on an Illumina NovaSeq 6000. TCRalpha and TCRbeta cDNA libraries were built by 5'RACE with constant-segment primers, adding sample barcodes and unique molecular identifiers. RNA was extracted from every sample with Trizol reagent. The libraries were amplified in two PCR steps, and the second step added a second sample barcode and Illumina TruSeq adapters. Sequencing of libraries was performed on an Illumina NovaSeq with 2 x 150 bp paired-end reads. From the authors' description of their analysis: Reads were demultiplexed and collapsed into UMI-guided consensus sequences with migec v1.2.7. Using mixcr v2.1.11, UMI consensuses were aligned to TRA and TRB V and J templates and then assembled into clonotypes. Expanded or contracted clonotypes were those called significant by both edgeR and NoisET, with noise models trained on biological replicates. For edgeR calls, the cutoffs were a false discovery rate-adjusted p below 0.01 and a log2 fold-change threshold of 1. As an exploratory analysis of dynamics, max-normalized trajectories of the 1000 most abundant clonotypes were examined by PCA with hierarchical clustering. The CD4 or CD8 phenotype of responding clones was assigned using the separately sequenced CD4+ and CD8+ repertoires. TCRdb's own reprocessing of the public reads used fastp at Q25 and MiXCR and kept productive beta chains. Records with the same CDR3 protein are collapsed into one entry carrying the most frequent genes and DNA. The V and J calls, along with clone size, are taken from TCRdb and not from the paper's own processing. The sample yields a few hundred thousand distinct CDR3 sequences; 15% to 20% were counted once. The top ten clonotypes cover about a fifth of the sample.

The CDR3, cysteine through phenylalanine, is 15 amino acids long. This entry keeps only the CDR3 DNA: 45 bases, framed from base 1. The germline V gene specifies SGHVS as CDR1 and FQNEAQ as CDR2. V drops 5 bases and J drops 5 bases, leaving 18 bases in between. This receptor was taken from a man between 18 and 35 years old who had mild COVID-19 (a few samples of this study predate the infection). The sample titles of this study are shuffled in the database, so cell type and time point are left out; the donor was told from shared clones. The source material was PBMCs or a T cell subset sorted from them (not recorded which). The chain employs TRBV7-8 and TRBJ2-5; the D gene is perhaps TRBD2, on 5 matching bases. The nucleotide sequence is TGTGCCAGCAGCCTCACAGATCGGGGTGGGGAGACCCAGTACTTC. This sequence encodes CASSLTDRGGETQYF.